The following is a T cell receptor (beta chain) sequence with its context. As yet, its antigen is unknown. Germline assignment: CDR1 MNHNS and CDR2 SASEGT. V lost 5 bases to trimming and J lost 6 bases, with 14 bases between them. The CDR3 totals 14 residues. The data are from a study of blood T cells in healthy people across ages. The study's findings and limits: A greater number of naive CD4+ cells and higher diversity distinguished long-lived donors from aged donors.

A sample-barcoded 5' primer and a J-beta primer mix were used in a second PCR of roughly 7 to 11 cycles. TCRdb re-derived calls from the 5' RACE reads in MiXCR, one entry per CDR3 protein. The sample consists of about 680,000 distinct CDR3 sequences, approximately 49% of them appearing once. The source of this sequence is an older woman in good health. The rearrangement joins TRBV6-1 to TRBJ1-5; D not certain. The specimen was blood. The CDR3: CASSSTMVAQPQHF. CDR3 DNA sequence: TGTGCCAGCAGTTCTACCATGGTCGCTCAGCCCCAGCATTTT.